The 5 T cell receptor beta chains listed next were all sequenced from one sample in a study of T cell responses to AZD1222 COVID-19 vaccine. Data came from immunoSEQ multiplex PCR; TCRdb stores just in-frame clones and leaves some out. The sample shows approximately 120,000 clones, around 90% of them seen only once. Here the sequenced sample was peripheral blood, taken on day 0 of MenACWY control vaccination. All receptors come from an adult in good health.

On this clone: One junction end does not reproduce the germline sequence, and a read error may be involved. J is TRBJ1-4 and V is TRBV4-3; 7 bases fit TRBD1. CDR1 is LGHNA, CDR2 YSLEER, per germline. The CDR3 is 13 amino acids. The CDR3 region is CASSQQTGSRIIF. As DNA, the CDR3 is TGCGCCAGCAGCCAACAGACAGGGTCGCGTATAATTTTT.

The chain combines TRBV5-1 with TRBJ2-1; D unresolved. The CDR3 contains 16 residues. Between the trimmed V and J ends, which lost 3 bases and 0 bases, there was a span of 13 bases. CDR1 SGHRS and CDR2 YFSETQ come from the germline V gene. CDR3 nucleotides: TGCGCCAGCAGCTCAGAGGTGTTTGGCTCCTACAATGAGCAGTTCTTC. Protein product: CASSSEVFGSYNEQFF.

The V gene is TRBV28, the J gene TRBJ2-7; 9 positions agree with TRBD2. This CDR3 is 14 amino acids long. Germline CDR1 MDHEN, CDR2 SYDVKM. V shed 3 bases, J shed 6 bases, and the junction held 6 bases outside the gene matches. The CDR3: CASSLAGGLVEQYF. The CDR3 DNA sequence: TGTGCCAGCAGTTTGGCGGGGGGGCTTGTCGAGCAGTACTTC.

The rearrangement joins TRBV20-1 to TRBJ1-1; the D is unclear. Germline CDR1 is DFQATT and CDR2 is SNEGSKA (reference sequence). V was clipped by 3 bases and J by 2 bases, with 10 bases between them. The CDR3 runs to 13 residues. The CDR3 protein is CSASGTANTEAFF. DNA for the CDR3: TGCAGTGCTAGTGGTACAGCCAACACTGAAGCTTTCTTT.

The chain carries TRBV28 and TRBJ1-1; 10 bases map to TRBD1. The V gene end was trimmed by 5 bases and the J gene end by 2 bases; junction bases not matched to a gene: 8. CDR3 length: 16 residues. Germline assignment: CDR1 MDHEN and CDR2 SYDVKM. The chain's CDR3 is CASSPSGQGGNTEAFF. The CDR3 DNA reads as TGTGCCAGCAGTCCCTCTGGACAGGGGGGCAACACTGAAGCTTTCTTT.